These T cell receptor beta chains were read from a single sample in a study of immune heterogeneity within non-small cell lung tumors. Each CDR3 protein is one row after TCRdb ran MiXCR on the multiplex PCR reads. The sample comprises 5,000 or so distinct CDR3 sequences, 20% to 25% of which are singletons, and approximately 9.9% rests with the top ten. The sequencing sample was made of lung tumor tissue. Every receptor here comes from a man between 60 and 75 years old with non-small cell lung cancer. Each CDR3 is given with its conserved first and last residue. A D gene is named only where the DNA matches it firmly. Where a row states a size, it is once, few, many or the class of an expanded clone; other rows omit it.

clone size	V gene	D gene	J gene	CDR3 DNA	CDR3 protein
NA	TRBV6-1	TRBD1	TRBJ2-1	TGTGCCAGCAGTTTCCGGGACAGAAGCATTGGCGCCTACAATGAGCAGTTCTTC	CASSFRDRSIGAYNEQFF
NA	TRBV4-1	TRBD2	TRBJ2-1	TGCGCCAGCAGCCAGGAACTAGCGGACTCCTACAATGAGCAGTTCTTC	CASSQELADSYNEQFF
NA	TRBV5-1	TRBD2	TRBJ2-3	TGCGCCAGCAGCTTGGCTTTGCGGGAGGCATCAGATACGCAGTATTTT	CASSLALREASDTQYF
few	TRBV12-3/TRBV12-4	NA	TRBJ1-2	TGTGCCAGCAGTTTGGGGTTTAACAGAGGCTATGGCTACACCTTC	CASSLGFNRGYGYTF
medium-sized	TRBV30	NA	TRBJ1-3	TGTGCCTGGAGTGTAGGGAACGGAAACACCATATATTTT	CAWSVGNGNTIYF
NA	TRBV7-9	TRBD2	TRBJ2-1	TGTGCCAGCAGCTACGGGCTAGCGGGAGCTCGGGAGCAGTTCTTC	CASSYGLAGAREQFF
NA	TRBV6-2/TRBV6-3	NA	TRBJ2-3	TGTGCCAGCAGTTTGGAGGGAGTGGGCACAGATACGCAGTATTTT	CASSLEGVGTDTQYF
NA	TRBV18	NA	TRBJ2-3	TGTGCCAGCTCACCACTAGGCAGGGGAACACAAGATACGCAGTATTTT	CASSPLGRGTQDTQYF
medium-sized	TRBV18	TRBD2	TRBJ2-1	TGTGCCAGCTCACCAGAGCGGGGGAGCTCCTACAATGAGCAGTTCTTC	CASSPERGSSYNEQFF
NA	TRBV28	NA	TRBJ1-2	TGTGCCAGCAGTTTGTCTTACTATGGCTACACCTTC	CASSLSYYGYTF
NA	TRBV18	NA	TRBJ1-4	TGTGCCAGCTCACTAGTTTCAGGGGCTAATGAAAAACTGTTTTTT	CASSLVSGANEKLFF
NA	TRBV28	NA	TRBJ2-7	TGTGCCAGCAGTTTCCACAGGGTTAACGAGCAGTACTTC	CASSFHRVNEQYF
few	TRBV9	NA	TRBJ2-3	TGTGCCAGCAGCGTAGGAGGACAGAGTTTCACAGATACGCAGTATTTT	CASSVGGQSFTDTQYF
few	TRBV5-1	NA	TRBJ1-3	TGCGCCAGCAGCTTGGAGCAGGGAAACACCATATATTTT	CASSLEQGNTIYF
medium-sized	TRBV30	TRBD2	TRBJ2-7	TGTGCCTACAACCGGGACTATTCCTACGAGCAGTACTTC	CAYNRDYSYEQYF
NA	TRBV7-2	TRBD1	TRBJ2-5	TGTGCCAGCCAGAGGACAGGGTACCAGACCCAGTACTTC	CASQRTGYQTQYF
medium-sized	TRBV30	NA	TRBJ1-2	TGTGCCTGGAGTGTAGATGGGGACTATGGCTACACCTTC	CAWSVDGDYGYTF
medium-sized	TRBV30	NA	TRBJ1-5	TGTGCCTGGAGAAGGGGCAGAAATCAGCCCCAGCATTTT	CAWRRGRNQPQHF
medium-sized	TRBV20-1	NA	TRBJ2-1	TGCAGTGCTAGTTCAGGTTTGAATGAGCAGTTCTTC	CSASSGLNEQFF
NA	TRBV7-3	NA	TRBJ2-2	TGTGCCAGCAGCTTAATCGGAGGGGGCAATTTCGTCCCCGGGGAGCTGTTTTTT	CASSLIGGGNFVPGELFF
few	TRBV15	NA	TRBJ1-3	TGTGCCACCAGCAGGGGGGTGAGCTCTGGAAACACCATATATTTT	CATSRGVSSGNTIYF
NA	TRBV20-1	TRBD2	TRBJ2-7	TGCAGTGCTTTACCTAGCGGGAGCCACGAGCAGTACTTC	CSALPSGSHEQYF